This TCR beta chain was recovered during a study of identical twins. Broader study findings: Abundant cord blood beta clonotypes carried fewer insertions; memory repertoires showed none.

TCRdb fed the 5' RACE reads into MiXCR, producing one record per CDR3 protein. The repertoire holds 550,000 to 700,000 distinct CDR3 sequences, 21% seen once, with roughly 4% in the top ten. This clonotype was detected only a few times. Its specificity is not known. Healthy Caucasians were all of the donors. Between the trimmed V and J ends, which lost 5 bases and 4 bases, there was a span of 12 bases. CDR3 length: 14 amino acids. The germline V gene encodes CDR1 SGHTA and CDR2 FQGNSA. These same data were also listed under a study on T cells expressing NK-cell markers.

The J gene is TRBJ2-1, the V gene TRBV7-2; D not certain. Sequencing input: PBMCs. The receptor's source is a young woman in good health. CDR3 coding DNA: TGTGCCAGCAGCCCAGATGGCAGTTACAATGAGCAGTTCTTC. Its protein is CASSPDGSYNEQFF.